These T cell receptor beta chains were read from a single sample in a study of control samples from healthy donors and cancer patients. Here immunoSEQ multiplex PCR was the method, and the copy in TCRdb shows in-frame clones only, minus some. The repertoire holds roughly 120,000 clones, with roughly 88% as singletons. Material: blood. Receptors were obtained from a man aged 40-49 years in good health. The CDR3 runs from the conserved cysteine through the conserved F or W. A row's size may be missing; if present it is once, few, many or a size class.

j_gene: TRBJ2-3; abundance: .; v_gene: TRBV5-1; CDR3aa: CASSLALAGREDTQYF
j_gene: TRBJ2-2; abundance: medium-sized; v_gene: TRBV6-4; CDR3aa: CASSDRDTGELFF
j_gene: TRBJ1-2; abundance: .; v_gene: TRBV19; CDR3aa: CASSSGRYGYTF
j_gene: TRBJ1-2; abundance: few; v_gene: TRBV28; CDR3aa: CASSTGTGIYGYTF
j_gene: TRBJ2-2; abundance: .; v_gene: TRBV10-1; CDR3aa: CASRYGQGDTGELFF
j_gene: TRBJ2-2; abundance: .; v_gene: TRBV4-1; CDR3aa: CASSQGLTAGGTGELFF
j_gene: TRBJ1-6; abundance: .; v_gene: TRBV12-3/TRBV12-4; CDR3aa: CASSFNRDSPLHF
j_gene: TRBJ1-1; abundance: .; v_gene: TRBV18; CDR3aa: CASSTDRGVAFF
j_gene: TRBJ1-2; abundance: .; v_gene: TRBV6-5; CDR3aa: CASSTGTGGIYGYTF
j_gene: TRBJ2-3; abundance: .; v_gene: TRBV5-6; CDR3aa: CASSLAFTQYF
j_gene: TRBJ1-6; abundance: .; v_gene: TRBV15; CDR3aa: CATSPRSQFNSPLHF
j_gene: TRBJ1-3; abundance: .; v_gene: TRBV5-1; CDR3aa: CASSLGSGTGSGNTIYF
j_gene: TRBJ1-3; abundance: once; v_gene: TRBV6-5; CDR3aa: CASTAGISGNTIYF
j_gene: TRBJ1-2; abundance: few; v_gene: TRBV4-3; CDR3aa: CASSQGIYGYTF
j_gene: TRBJ2-7; abundance: .; v_gene: TRBV10-2; CDR3aa: CASGGGTAYEQYF
j_gene: TRBJ2-7; abundance: .; v_gene: TRBV18; CDR3aa: CASSQERYEQYF
j_gene: TRBJ2-7; abundance: .; v_gene: TRBV24-1; CDR3aa: CATSDEPGQGAARGEQYF
j_gene: TRBJ1-4; abundance: .; v_gene: TRBV5-4; CDR3aa: CASSLSPNEKLFF
j_gene: TRBJ1-4; abundance: .; v_gene: TRBV3-1/TRBV3-2; CDR3aa: CASSQRGVREKLFF
j_gene: TRBJ2-5; abundance: .; v_gene: TRBV25-1; CDR3aa: CASSVAEKTQYF
j_gene: TRBJ1-1; abundance: .; v_gene: TRBV18; CDR3aa: CASSRKDRPNTEAFF
j_gene: TRBJ2-1; abundance: .; v_gene: TRBV3-1/TRBV3-2; CDR3aa: CASSQDIGDNEQFF
j_gene: TRBJ2-1; abundance: .; v_gene: TRBV10-3; CDR3aa: CAISSGGNEQFF
j_gene: TRBJ2-1; abundance: .; v_gene: TRBV12-3/TRBV12-4; CDR3aa: CASNNRGLAEQFF
j_gene: TRBJ2-3; abundance: .; v_gene: TRBV24-1; CDR3aa: CATSDLGTGLTDTQYF
j_gene: TRBJ1-5; abundance: .; v_gene: TRBV6-5; CDR3aa: CASSPRGSGNQPQHF
j_gene: TRBJ2-3; abundance: .; v_gene: TRBV5-1; CDR3aa: CASSLPGVGTDTQYF
j_gene: TRBJ1-6; abundance: .; v_gene: TRBV7-2; CDR3aa: CASSSTGTPNSPLHF
j_gene: TRBJ2-7; abundance: .; v_gene: TRBV20-1; CDR3aa: CSASERGGLSEQYF
j_gene: TRBJ1-3; abundance: .; v_gene: TRBV19; CDR3aa: CASSWGTGNTIYF
j_gene: TRBJ1-1; abundance: .; v_gene: TRBV5-8; CDR3aa: CASSYWTGRNTEAFF
j_gene: TRBJ2-3; abundance: .; v_gene: TRBV25-1; CDR3aa: CASSRGTSTDTQYF
j_gene: TRBJ2-4; abundance: .; v_gene: TRBV11-2; CDR3aa: CASSPRSEGSNIQYF
j_gene: TRBJ2-3; abundance: many; v_gene: TRBV18; CDR3aa: CASSLNPDVTSGGTDTQYF
j_gene: TRBJ1-3; abundance: .; v_gene: TRBV9; CDR3aa: CASSVEGVGNGNTIYF
j_gene: TRBJ1-1; abundance: .; v_gene: TRBV19; CDR3aa: CASWKGTEAFF
j_gene: TRBJ1-1; abundance: .; v_gene: TRBV2; CDR3aa: CASSEAGDEAFF
j_gene: TRBJ2-7; abundance: .; v_gene: TRBV30; CDR3aa: CAWSAAGIPYEQYF
j_gene: TRBJ1-5; abundance: once; v_gene: TRBV23-1; CDR3aa: CASSQSGRVDSNQPQHF
j_gene: TRBJ2-2; abundance: few; v_gene: TRBV14; CDR3aa: CASSQDWVGREYTGELFF
j_gene: TRBJ2-6; abundance: .; v_gene: TRBV13; CDR3aa: CASSSQSARGAGANVLTF
j_gene: TRBJ2-7; abundance: .; v_gene: TRBV3-1/TRBV3-2; CDR3aa: CASSPRGSAVEQYF
j_gene: TRBJ2-7; abundance: .; v_gene: TRBV7-9; CDR3aa: CASRSGHSGAHSYEQYF
j_gene: TRBJ1-5; abundance: .; v_gene: TRBV10-2; CDR3aa: CASGGTGGTQPQHF
j_gene: TRBJ2-3; abundance: .; v_gene: TRBV7-9; CDR3aa: CASRSGTSFPDTQYF
j_gene: TRBJ1-1; abundance: once; v_gene: TRBV5-1; CDR3aa: CASSLDTGTNTEAFF
j_gene: TRBJ2-2; abundance: .; v_gene: TRBV6-5; CDR3aa: CASSKSTGELFF
j_gene: TRBJ2-7; abundance: .; v_gene: TRBV3-1/TRBV3-2; CDR3aa: CASSQGPSPQQYF
j_gene: TRBJ2-5; abundance: .; v_gene: TRBV14; CDR3aa: CASRPTSGGSQETQYF